These 11 T cell receptor beta chains were all obtained from the same sample, sequenced in a study of siplizumab effects on memory and regulatory T cells. Clones were read by immunoSEQ multiplex PCR, and TCRdb kept only the in-frame ones, dropping some. The sample comprises tens of thousands of clones, roughly 80% of which are singletons, and approximately 4% rests with the top ten. The sequenced sample was memory CD4+ T cells sorted from blood. The receptors come from a human donor in good health.

J is TRBJ2-7 and V is TRBV19; D unclear. The V gene's germline CDR1 is LNHDA and CDR2 SQIVND (reference sequence). The germline V and J ends were trimmed by 5 bases and 4 bases, with 12 bases remaining between them. CDR3 length: 13 residues. The CDR3 loop is CASSLRRTYEQYF. In DNA form, the CDR3 reads TGTGCCAGTAGTCTTCGACGGACGTACGAGCAGTACTTC.

This clone was observed once. The chain carries TRBV5-3 and TRBJ2-4, with D unclear. Being an ORF, TRBV5-3 has a function that is uncertain. V was clipped by 2 bases and J by 0 bases, with 15 bases between them. This CDR3 spans 17 amino acids. The CDR3 is CARSFGQNYLAKNIQYF. The CDR3 DNA follows: TGTGCCAGAAGCTTCGGGCAGAACTACTTAGCCAAAAACATTCAGTACTTC.

This clone was seen more than once but under ten times. The V gene is TRBV11-3, the J gene TRBJ2-3; D call uncertain. The germline gives CDR1 SGHNT, CDR2 YENEEA. This CDR3 region has 16 residues. V was trimmed by 5 bases and J by 1 base, leaving 16 bases between them. The DNA for the CDR3 is TGTGCCAGCAGCGTTAGATTTGGGGTTGGCACAGATACGCAGTATTTT. Translated, it gives CASSVRFGVGTDTQYF.

This chain links TRBV4-1 with TRBJ2-7; 12 bases match TRBD2. With V trimmed by 1 base and J by 3 bases, 4 bases remained unmatched. The CDR3 has 16 amino acids. The germline gives CDR1 MGHRA, CDR2 YSYEKL. The CDR3 DNA reads TGCGCCAGCAGCCAAGGGTTACTAGCGGGGGGCTACGAGCAGTACTTC. It encodes CASSQGLLAGGYEQYF.

V and J are TRBV21-1 and TRBJ1-2; the D segment call TRBD1 is taken from the table without a DNA check. TRBV21-1 is a known pseudogene. The CDR3 loop spans 8 amino acids. CDR3 loop: CASTNYTF. Here the CDR3 DNA reads TGTGCCAGCACAAACTACACCTTC.

The CDR3 nucleotides read TGTGCCAGCAGTGAAGACAGAGGACAGGCCTCGGGCTACACCTTC. Its protein product is CASSEDRGQASGYTF. The chain uses TRBV6-1 and TRBJ1-2; TRBD1 agrees at 7 bases. With 1 base clipped from V and 8 bases from J, the junction kept 10 bases outside the gene matches. In germline, CDR1 is MNHNS, CDR2 SASEGT. The CDR3 length is 15 residues.

This clone occurred once. This chain links TRBV19 with TRBJ1-1, with D possibly TRBD1 on 5 matching bases. The CDR3 is 13 residues long. V shed 0 bases and J shed 7 bases, with 9 bases lying between them. CDR1 is LNHDA, CDR2 SQIVND, per germline (reference sequence). In DNA form, the CDR3 reads TGTGCCAGTAGTATAGATCTTCAGGGTGAAGCTTTCTTT. This codes for CASSIDLQGEAFF.

The chain employs TRBV7-9 and TRBJ1-1; a possible D gene is TRBD1 (6 bases). The germline V gene has CDR1 SEHNR and CDR2 FQNEAQ (reference sequence). This CDR3 is 13 amino acids long. The V end lost 5 bases, the J end lost 3 bases, and 10 bases lay between the germline ends. The CDR3 DNA reads as TGTGCCAGCAGCGCCCCAGGGGACACTGAAGCTTTCTTT. Residues: CASSAPGDTEAFF.

This rearrangement joins TRBV29-1 to TRBJ2-3; 10 bases align to TRBD1. The CDR3 length is 13 residues. Germline values: CDR1 SQVTM, CDR2 ANQGSEA. J gave up 3 bases and V 7 bases, and 4 bases lay outside the gene matches. The CDR3, as DNA: TGCAGCGCTCGACAGGGGGCAACAGATACGCAGTATTTT. Translation: CSARQGATDTQYF.

The chain carries TRBV2 and TRBJ1-2; D is possibly TRBD1 (6 bases). CDR1 and CDR2 (germline): SNHLY, FYNNEI. Deletions cut 1 base from V and 3 bases from J, with 12 bases between. This CDR3 has 15 amino acids. CDR3 sequence: CASSEGGGHHYGYTF. The DNA for the CDR3 is TGTGCCAGCAGTGAAGGGGGGGGACACCACTATGGCTACACCTTC.

This rearrangement joins TRBV21-1 to TRBJ2-5; the table's D call of TRBD2 was not tested on the DNA. TRBV21-1 is a recognized pseudogene. The CDR3 has 14 amino acids. The CDR3 spells CASSPAREQETQYF. The DNA of the CDR3 is TGTGCCAGCAGCCCCGCTCGGGAACAAGAGACCCAGTACTTC.